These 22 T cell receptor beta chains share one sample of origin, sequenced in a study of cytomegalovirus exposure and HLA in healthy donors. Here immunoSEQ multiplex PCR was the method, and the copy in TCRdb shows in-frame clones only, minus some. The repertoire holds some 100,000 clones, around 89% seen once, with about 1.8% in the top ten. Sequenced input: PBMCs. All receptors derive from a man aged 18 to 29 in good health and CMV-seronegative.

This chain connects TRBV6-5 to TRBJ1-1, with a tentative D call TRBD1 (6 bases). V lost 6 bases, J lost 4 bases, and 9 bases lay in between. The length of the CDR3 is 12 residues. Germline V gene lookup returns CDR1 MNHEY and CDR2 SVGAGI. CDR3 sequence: CASRAGVTEAFF. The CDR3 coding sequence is TGTGCCAGCAGAGCAGGGGTCACTGAAGCTTTCTTT.

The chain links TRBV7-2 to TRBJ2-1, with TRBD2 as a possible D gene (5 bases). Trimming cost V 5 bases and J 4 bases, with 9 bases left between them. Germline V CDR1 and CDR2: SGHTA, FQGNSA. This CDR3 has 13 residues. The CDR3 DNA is TGTGCCAGCAGCCCGGGCGGGTACAATGAGCAGTTCTTC. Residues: CASSPGGYNEQFF.

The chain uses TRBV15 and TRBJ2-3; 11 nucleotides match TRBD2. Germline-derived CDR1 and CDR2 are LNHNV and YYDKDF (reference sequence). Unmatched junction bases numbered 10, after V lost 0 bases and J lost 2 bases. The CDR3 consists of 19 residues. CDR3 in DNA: TGTGCCACCAGCAGAGATCGGCGTGGGACTAGCGGTAACACAGATACGCAGTATTTT. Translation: CATSRDRRGTSGNTDTQYF.

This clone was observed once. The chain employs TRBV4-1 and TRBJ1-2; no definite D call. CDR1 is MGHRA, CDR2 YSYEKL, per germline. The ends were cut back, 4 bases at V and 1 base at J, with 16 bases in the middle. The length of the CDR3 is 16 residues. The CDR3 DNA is TGCGCCAGCAGCCCCATCTCATCGACTAATAACTATGGCTACACCTTC. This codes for CASSPISSTNNYGYTF.

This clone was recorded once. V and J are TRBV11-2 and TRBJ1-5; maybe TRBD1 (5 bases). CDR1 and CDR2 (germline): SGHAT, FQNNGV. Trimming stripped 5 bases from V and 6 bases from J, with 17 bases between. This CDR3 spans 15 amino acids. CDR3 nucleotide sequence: TGTGCCAGCAGCCTGGGGTACGGGGGTGGTCAGCCCCAGCATTTT. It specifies CASSLGYGGGQPQHF.

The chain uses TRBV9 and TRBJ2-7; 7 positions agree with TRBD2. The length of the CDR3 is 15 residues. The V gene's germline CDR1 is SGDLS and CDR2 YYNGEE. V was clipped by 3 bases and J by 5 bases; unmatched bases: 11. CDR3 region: CASSAGWGRADEQYF. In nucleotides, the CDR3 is TGTGCCAGCAGCGCAGGATGGGGGAGGGCCGACGAGCAGTACTTC.

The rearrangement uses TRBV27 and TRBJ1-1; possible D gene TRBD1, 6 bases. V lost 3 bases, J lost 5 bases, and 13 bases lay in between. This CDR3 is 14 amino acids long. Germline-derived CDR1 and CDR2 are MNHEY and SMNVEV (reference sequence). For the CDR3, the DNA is TGTGCCAGCAGTTTTGGGGGCGCTGGGACTGAAGCTTTCTTT. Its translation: CASSFGGAGTEAFF.

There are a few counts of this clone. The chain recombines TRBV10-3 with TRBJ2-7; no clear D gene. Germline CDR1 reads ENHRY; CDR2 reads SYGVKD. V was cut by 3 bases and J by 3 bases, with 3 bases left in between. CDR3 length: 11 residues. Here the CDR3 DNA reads TGTGCCATCAGTGACAGCTACGAGCAGTACTTC. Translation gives CAISDSYEQYF.

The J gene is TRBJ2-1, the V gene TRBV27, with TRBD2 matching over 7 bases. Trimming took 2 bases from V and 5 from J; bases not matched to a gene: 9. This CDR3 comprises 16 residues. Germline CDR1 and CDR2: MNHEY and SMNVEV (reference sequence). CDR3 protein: CASSLTGGLQDNEQFF. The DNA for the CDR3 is TGTGCCAGCAGTTTAACGGGGGGATTACAAGACAATGAGCAGTTCTTC.

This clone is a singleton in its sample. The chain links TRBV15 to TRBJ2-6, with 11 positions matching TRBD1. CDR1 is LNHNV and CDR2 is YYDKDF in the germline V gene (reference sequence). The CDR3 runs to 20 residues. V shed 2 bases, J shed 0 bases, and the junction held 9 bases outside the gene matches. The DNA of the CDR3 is TGTGCCACCAGCAGAACCGGGACAGGGGGTAGGAACTCTGGGGCCAACGTCCTGACTTTC. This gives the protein CATSRTGTGGRNSGANVLTF.

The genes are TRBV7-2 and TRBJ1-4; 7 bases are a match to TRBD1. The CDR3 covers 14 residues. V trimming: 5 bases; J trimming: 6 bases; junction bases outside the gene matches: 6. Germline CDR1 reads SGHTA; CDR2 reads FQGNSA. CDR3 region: CASSRNGQDEKLFF. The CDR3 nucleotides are TGTGCCAGCAGCCGGAACGGACAGGATGAAAAACTGTTTTTT.

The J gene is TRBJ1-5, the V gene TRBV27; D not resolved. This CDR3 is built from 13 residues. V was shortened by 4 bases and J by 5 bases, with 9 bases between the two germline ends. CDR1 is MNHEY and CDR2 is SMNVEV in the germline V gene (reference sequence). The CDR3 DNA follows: TGTGCCAGCAGTTACAGAGACCATCAGCCCCAGCATTTT. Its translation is CASSYRDHQPQHF.

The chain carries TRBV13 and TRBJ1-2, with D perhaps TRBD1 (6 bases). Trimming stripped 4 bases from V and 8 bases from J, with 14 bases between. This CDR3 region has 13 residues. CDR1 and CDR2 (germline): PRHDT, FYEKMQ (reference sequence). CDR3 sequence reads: CASSSTQGRGYTF. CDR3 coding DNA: TGTGCCAGCAGCTCCACACAGGGACGGGGCTACACCTTC. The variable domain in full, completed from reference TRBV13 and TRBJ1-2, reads AAGVIQSPRHLIKEKRETATLKCYPIPRHDTVYWYQQGPGQDPQFLISFYEKMQSDKGSIPDRFSAQQFSDYHSELNMSSLELGDSALYFCASSSTQGRGYTFGSGTRLTVV.

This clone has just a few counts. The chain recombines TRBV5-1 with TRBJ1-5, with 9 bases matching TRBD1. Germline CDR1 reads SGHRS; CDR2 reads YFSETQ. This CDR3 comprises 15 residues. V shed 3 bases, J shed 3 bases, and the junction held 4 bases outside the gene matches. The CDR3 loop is CASSSGQGYNQPQHF. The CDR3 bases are TGCGCCAGCAGCTCGGGACAGGGCTACAATCAGCCCCAGCATTTT.

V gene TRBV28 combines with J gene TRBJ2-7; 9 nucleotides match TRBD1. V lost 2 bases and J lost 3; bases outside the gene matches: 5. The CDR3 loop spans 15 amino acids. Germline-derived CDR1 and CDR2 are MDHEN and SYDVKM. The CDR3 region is CASSLPTGGVYEQYF. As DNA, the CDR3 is TGTGCCAGCAGTTTACCGACAGGGGGGGTCTACGAGCAGTACTTC.

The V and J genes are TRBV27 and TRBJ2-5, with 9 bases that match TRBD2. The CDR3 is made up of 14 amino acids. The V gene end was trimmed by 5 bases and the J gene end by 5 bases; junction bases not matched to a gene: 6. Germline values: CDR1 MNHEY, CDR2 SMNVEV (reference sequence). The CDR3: CASSKLAGRETQYF. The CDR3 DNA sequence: TGTGCCAGCAGTAAACTAGCGGGTAGGGAGACCCAGTACTTC.

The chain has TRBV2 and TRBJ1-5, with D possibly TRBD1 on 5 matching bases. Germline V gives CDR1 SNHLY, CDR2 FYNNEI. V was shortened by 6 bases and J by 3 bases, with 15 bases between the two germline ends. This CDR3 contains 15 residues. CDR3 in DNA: TGTGCCAGCAGAGTGGGACTCCATGACAATCAGCCCCAGCATTTT. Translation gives CASRVGLHDNQPQHF.

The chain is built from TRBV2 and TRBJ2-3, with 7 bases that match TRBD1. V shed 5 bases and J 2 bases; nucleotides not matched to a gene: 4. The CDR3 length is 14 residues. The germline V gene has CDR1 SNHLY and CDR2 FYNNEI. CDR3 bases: TGTGCCAGCAGTAACGACAGGGTCACAGATACGCAGTATTTT. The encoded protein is CASSNDRVTDTQYF.

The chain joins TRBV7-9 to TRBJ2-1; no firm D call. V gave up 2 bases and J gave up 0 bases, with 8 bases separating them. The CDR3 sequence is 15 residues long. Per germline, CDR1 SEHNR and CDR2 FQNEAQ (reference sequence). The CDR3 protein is CASSLSASSYNEQFF. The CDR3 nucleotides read TGTGCCAGCAGCTTATCTGCGAGCTCCTACAATGAGCAGTTCTTC.

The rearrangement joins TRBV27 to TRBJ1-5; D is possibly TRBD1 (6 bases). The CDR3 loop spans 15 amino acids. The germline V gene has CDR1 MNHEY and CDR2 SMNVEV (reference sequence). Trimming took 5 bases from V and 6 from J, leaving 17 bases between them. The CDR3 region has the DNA TGTGCCAGCAGTCCGCTAGAGCAGGGGTCTCAGCCCCAGCATTTT. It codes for CASSPLEQGSQPQHF.

CDR3 residues: CASSPGQITEAFF. The CDR3 nucleotides read TGTGCCAGCAGCCCCGGACAGATAACTGAAGCTTTCTTT. V is TRBV6-1 and J is TRBJ1-1; D possibly corresponds to TRBD1 (6 bases). V was trimmed by 6 bases and J by 5 bases, leaving 13 bases between them. This CDR3 is built from 13 residues. The germline CDR1 and CDR2 sequences are MNHNS and SASEGT.

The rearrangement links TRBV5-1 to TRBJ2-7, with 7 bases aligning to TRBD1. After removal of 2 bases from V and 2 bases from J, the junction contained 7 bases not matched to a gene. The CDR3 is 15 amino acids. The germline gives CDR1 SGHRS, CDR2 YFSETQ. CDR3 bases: TGCGCCAGCAGCTTCACCCGGGACAGACCCTACGAGCAGTACTTC. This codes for CASSFTRDRPYEQYF.